These 10 T cell receptor beta chains came from one sample sequenced in a study of cytomegalovirus exposure and HLA in healthy donors. Primers included in the PCR were 60 Vbeta and 13 Jbeta primers. Here immunoSEQ multiplex PCR was the method, and the copy in TCRdb shows in-frame clones only, minus some. This table holds 150,000 to 180,000 clones, around three quarters found once. Sequencing used PBMCs. These receptors originate from a woman aged 40 to 50 in good health and CMV-seronegative.

The rearrangement joins TRBV19 to TRBJ2-3; 7 bases align to TRBD2. Germline V CDR1 and CDR2: LNHDA, SQIVND (reference sequence). With 5 bases clipped from V and 0 bases from J, the junction kept 14 bases outside the gene matches. The CDR3 is made up of 18 amino acids. As DNA, the CDR3 is TGTGCCAGTAGTTGGGGCCCAGGGCTAGCGGTTAGCACAGATACGCAGTATTTT. This sequence encodes CASSWGPGLAVSTDTQYF.

The CDR3 here is CASSLGPQDRWQYF. The CDR3 coding sequence is TGTGCCAGCAGCTTAGGGCCCCAGGACAGGTGGCAGTACTTC. The V gene is TRBV11-2, the J gene TRBJ2-7, with TRBD1 identical over 7 bases. This CDR3 region has 14 residues. Per the germline V gene, CDR1 is SGHAT and CDR2 is FQNNGV. J lost 9 bases, V lost 1 base, and 9 bases had no gene match.

This clone appeared a single time. The V and J genes are TRBV6-1 and TRBJ1-1; maybe TRBD1 (5 bases). CDR3 size: 14 residues. Germline V gives CDR1 MNHNS, CDR2 SASEGT. Trimming cost V 2 bases and J 4 bases, with 11 bases left between them. CDR3 nucleotides: TGTGCCAGCAGTGAATCAGGGCGTAGCACTGAAGCTTTCTTT. Translating gives CASSESGRSTEAFF.

V and J are TRBV7-9 and TRBJ1-2, with 10 bases that match TRBD1. J was trimmed by 5 bases and V by 5 bases; bases with no gene match: 11. Germline V gene data show CDR1 as SEHNR and CDR2 as FQNEAQ (reference sequence). CDR3 length: 16 residues. CDR3 region: CASSRTGGQPLYGYTF. The CDR3 DNA reads as TGTGCCAGCAGCCGGACAGGGGGGCAGCCGCTATATGGCTACACCTTC.

This clone was seen only a few times. CDR3 region: CASSPKGGQGYEQYF. The CDR3 nucleotides are TGTGCCAGCAGCCCCAAGGGGGGACAGGGTTACGAGCAGTACTTC. The chain couples TRBV5-8 to TRBJ2-7; 9 bases match TRBD1. Germline-derived CDR1 and CDR2 are SGHTS and YDEGEE. V was pared by 4 bases and J by 4 bases, with 9 bases of the junction left unmatched. This CDR3 is 15 amino acids long.

This chain uses TRBV5-4 with TRBJ1-6; no clear D gene. V was shortened by 1 base and J by 14 bases, with 16 bases between the two germline ends. Per germline, CDR1 SGHNT and CDR2 YYREEE (reference sequence). CDR3 size: 14 residues. CDR3 residues: CASSLPGRARALHF. The CDR3 DNA follows: TGTGCCAGCAGCTTGCCCGGACGGGCGCGGGCCCTCCACTTT. Supplemented by reference TRBV5-4 and TRBJ1-6, the full variable domain reads ETGVTQSPTHLIKTRGQQVTLRCSSQSGHNTVSWYQQALGQGPQFIFQYYREEENGRGNFPPRFSGLQFPNYSSELNVNALELDDSALYLCASSLPGRARALHFGNGTRLTVT.

This rearrangement joins TRBV4-1 to TRBJ2-5; 9 positions agree with TRBD2. Germline V gene lookup returns CDR1 MGHRA and CDR2 YSYEKL. The trim removed 0 bases at V and 4 bases at J, leaving 12 bases unmatched. The CDR3 has 18 residues. The CDR3 DNA sequence: TGCGCCAGCAGCCAAGAATCGAGCGCGGGGGGGCCCTCAGAGACCCAGTACTTC. Translated: CASSQESSAGGPSETQYF.

J is TRBJ2-3 and V is TRBV6-1; 8 bases line up with TRBD2. With V trimmed by 4 bases and J by 5 bases, 11 bases remained unmatched. The CDR3 has 16 residues. The germline gives CDR1 MNHNS, CDR2 SASEGT. The DNA for the CDR3 is TGTGCCAGCAGTGTATTCAACGGGGGGGCGCAAGATACGCAGTATTTT. Residues: CASSVFNGGAQDTQYF.

Only a few counts were recorded for this clone. The chain has TRBV27 and TRBJ1-1, with 9 bases that match TRBD1. The CDR3 is 15 residues long. The V gene end was trimmed by 4 bases and the J gene end by 7 bases; junction bases not matched to a gene: 10. Looked up from germline, CDR1 is MNHEY and CDR2 is SMNVEV (reference sequence). This chain's CDR3 is CASSSTTTGQGEAFF. The DNA of the CDR3 is TGTGCCAGCAGTTCAACTACTACGGGACAGGGTGAAGCTTTCTTT.

The table lists this clone with a few counts. The chain is built from TRBV2 and TRBJ1-2, with D possibly being TRBD1 (6 bases). The germline gives CDR1 SNHLY, CDR2 FYNNEI. The germline V and J ends were trimmed by 4 bases and 7 bases, with 19 bases remaining between them. The CDR3 extends over 15 amino acids. This CDR3 is CASSVIGAPRGGYTF. As DNA, the CDR3 is TGTGCCAGCAGTGTAATCGGTGCCCCCAGGGGTGGCTACACCTTC.